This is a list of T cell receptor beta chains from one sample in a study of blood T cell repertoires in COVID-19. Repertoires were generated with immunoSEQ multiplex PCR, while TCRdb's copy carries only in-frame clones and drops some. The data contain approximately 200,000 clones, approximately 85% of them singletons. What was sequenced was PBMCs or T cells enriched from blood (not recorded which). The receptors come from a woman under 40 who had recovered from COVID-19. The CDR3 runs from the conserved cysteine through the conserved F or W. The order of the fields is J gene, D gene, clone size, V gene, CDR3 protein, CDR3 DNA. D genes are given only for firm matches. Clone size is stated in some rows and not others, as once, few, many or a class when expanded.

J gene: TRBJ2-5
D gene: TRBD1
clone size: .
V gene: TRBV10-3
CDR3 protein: CAISPGQGVGETQYF
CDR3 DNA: TGTGCCATCAGTCCGGGACAGGGGGTTGGTGAGACCCAGTACTTC

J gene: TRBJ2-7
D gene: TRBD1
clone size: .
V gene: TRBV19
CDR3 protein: CASSTTGGNSYEQYF
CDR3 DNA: TGTGCCAGTAGTACCACAGGGGGGAACTCCTACGAGCAGTACTTC

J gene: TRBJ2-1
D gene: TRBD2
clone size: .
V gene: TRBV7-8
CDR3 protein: CASSPGLARDVNEQFF
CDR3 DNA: TGTGCCAGCAGCCCGGGACTAGCGCGAGATGTTAATGAGCAGTTCTTC

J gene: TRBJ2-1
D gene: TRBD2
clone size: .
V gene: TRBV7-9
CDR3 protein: CASSWDLAGGPRNEQFF
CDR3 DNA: TGTGCCAGCAGCTGGGACCTAGCGGGAGGGCCGAGGAATGAGCAGTTCTTC

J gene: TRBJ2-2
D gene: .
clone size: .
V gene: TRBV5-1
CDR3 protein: CASSGQVNTGELFF
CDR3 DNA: TGCGCCAGCAGCGGGCAGGTGAACACCGGGGAGCTGTTTTTT

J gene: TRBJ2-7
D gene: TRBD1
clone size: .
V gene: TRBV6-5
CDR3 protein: CASSYSDRVGPYEQYF
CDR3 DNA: TGTGCCAGCAGTTACTCGGACAGGGTCGGCCCCTACGAGCAGTACTTC

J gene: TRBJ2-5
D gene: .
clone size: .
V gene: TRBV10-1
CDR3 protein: CASSPTQGIQQETQYF
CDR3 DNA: TGCGCCAGCAGTCCCACCCAGGGTATCCAACAAGAGACCCAGTACTTC

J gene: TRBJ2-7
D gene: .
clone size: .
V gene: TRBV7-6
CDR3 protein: CASSPTQGLSSYEQYF
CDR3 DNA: TGTGCCAGCAGCCCCACACAGGGTTTGAGCTCCTACGAGCAGTACTTC

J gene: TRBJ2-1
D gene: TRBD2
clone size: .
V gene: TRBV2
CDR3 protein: CASSEAETSGFDEQFF
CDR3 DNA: TGTGCCAGCAGTGAAGCGGAGACTAGCGGGTTTGATGAGCAGTTCTTC

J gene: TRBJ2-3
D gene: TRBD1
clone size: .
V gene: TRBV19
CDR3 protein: CASSTTGAADTQYF
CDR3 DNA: TGTGCCAGTAGTACGACAGGGGCGGCAGATACGCAGTATTTT

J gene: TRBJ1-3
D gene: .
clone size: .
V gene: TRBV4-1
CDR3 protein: CASSQSLWEADSGNTIYF
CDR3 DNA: TGCGCCAGCAGCCAATCGCTCTGGGAGGCTGACTCTGGAAACACCATATATTTT

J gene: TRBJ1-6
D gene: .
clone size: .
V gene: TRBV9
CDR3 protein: CASSVGGQINSPLHF
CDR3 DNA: TGTGCCAGCAGCGTAGGAGGGCAGATTAATTCACCCCTCCACTTT

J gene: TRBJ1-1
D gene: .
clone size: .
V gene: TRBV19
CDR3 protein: CASSMAPENTEAFF
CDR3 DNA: TGTGCCAGTAGTATGGCTCCCGAAAACACTGAAGCTTTCTTT

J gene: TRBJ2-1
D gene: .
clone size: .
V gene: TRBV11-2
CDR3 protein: CASSPQGPMSPNEQFF
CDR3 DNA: TGTGCCAGCAGCCCACAGGGACCAATGTCCCCCAATGAGCAGTTCTTC

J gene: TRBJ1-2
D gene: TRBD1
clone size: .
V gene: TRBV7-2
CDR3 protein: CASTATGGVAGYTF
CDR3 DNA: TGTGCCAGCACGGCGACAGGGGGCGTTGCTGGCTACACCTTC

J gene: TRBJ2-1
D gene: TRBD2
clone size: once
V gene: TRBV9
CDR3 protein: CASSPTPSGGVGHNEQFF
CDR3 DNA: TGTGCCAGCAGCCCCACTCCCTCGGGGGGGGTGGGGCACAATGAGCAGTTCTTC

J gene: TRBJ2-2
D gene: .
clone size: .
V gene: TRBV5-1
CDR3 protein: CASSLGTGTGELFF
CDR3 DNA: TGCGCCAGCAGCTTGGGGACGGGAACCGGGGAGCTGTTTTTT

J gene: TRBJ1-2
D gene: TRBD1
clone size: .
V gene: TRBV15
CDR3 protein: CATSKPWDRVANYGYTF
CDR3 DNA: TGTGCCACCAGCAAACCATGGGACAGGGTAGCTAACTATGGCTACACCTTC

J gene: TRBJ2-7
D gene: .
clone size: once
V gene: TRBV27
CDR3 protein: CASSLTGRKNYEQYF
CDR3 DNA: TGTGCCAGCAGTCTAACAGGGCGGAAAAACTACGAGCAGTACTTC

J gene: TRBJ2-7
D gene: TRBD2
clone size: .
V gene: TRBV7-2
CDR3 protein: CASSEGLAGTYEQYF
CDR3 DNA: TGTGCCAGCAGCGAAGGACTAGCGGGGACATACGAGCAGTACTTC

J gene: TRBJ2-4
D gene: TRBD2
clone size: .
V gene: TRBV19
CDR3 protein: CASSMGLAGANIQYF
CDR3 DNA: TGTGCCAGTAGTATGGGTCTAGCGGGAGCTAACATTCAGTACTTC

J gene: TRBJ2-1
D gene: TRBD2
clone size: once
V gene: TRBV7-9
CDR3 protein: CASSFLAGGNEQFF
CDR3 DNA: TGTGCCAGCAGCTTCTTAGCGGGAGGCAATGAGCAGTTCTTC

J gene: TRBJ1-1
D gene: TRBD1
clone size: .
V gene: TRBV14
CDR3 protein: CASSQGRGAEAFF
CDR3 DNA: TGTGCCAGCAGCCAGGGCAGGGGGGCTGAAGCTTTCTTT

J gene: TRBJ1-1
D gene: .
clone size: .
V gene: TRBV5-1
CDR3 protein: CASRMAGGTEAFF
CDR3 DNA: TGCGCCAGCCGAATGGCCGGGGGCACTGAAGCTTTCTTT

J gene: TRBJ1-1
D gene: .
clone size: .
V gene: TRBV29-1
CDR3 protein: CSVVGQKNTEAFF
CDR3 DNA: TGCAGCGTTGTAGGACAGAAGAACACTGAAGCTTTCTTT

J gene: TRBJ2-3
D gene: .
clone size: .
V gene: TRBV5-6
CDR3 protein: CASSLFWATDTQYF
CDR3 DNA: TGTGCCAGCAGTCTTTTTTGGGCAACAGATACGCAGTATTTT

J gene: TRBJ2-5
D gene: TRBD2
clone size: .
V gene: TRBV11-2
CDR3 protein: CASSYASGSPETQYF
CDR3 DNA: TGTGCCAGCAGCTATGCTAGCGGGAGTCCCGAGACCCAGTACTTC

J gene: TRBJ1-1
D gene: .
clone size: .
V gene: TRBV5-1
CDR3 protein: CASNEQTGTNTEAFF
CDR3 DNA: TGCGCCAGCAACGAACAGACAGGTACGAACACTGAAGCTTTCTTT

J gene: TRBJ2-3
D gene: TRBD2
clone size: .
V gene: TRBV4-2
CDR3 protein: CASSPTSGSGDTQYF
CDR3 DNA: TGTGCCAGCAGCCCGACTAGCGGGAGTGGAGATACGCAGTATTTT

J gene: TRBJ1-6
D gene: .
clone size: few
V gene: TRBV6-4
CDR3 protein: CASREHSSYNSPLHF
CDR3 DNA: TGTGCCAGCAGGGAGCATAGCTCCTATAATTCACCCCTCCACTTT

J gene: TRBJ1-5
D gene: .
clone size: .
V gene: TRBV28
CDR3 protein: CASSLWGRGANQPQHF
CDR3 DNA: TGTGCCAGCAGTTTGTGGGGCCGGGGGGCCAATCAGCCCCAGCATTTT

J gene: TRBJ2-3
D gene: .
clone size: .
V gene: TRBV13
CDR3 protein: CASSLRGSSTDTQYF
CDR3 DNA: TGTGCCAGCAGCCTGCGGGGATCTAGCACAGATACGCAGTATTTT

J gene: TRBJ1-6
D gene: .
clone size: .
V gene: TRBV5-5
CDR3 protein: CASSSLENSPLHF
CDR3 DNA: TGTGCCAGCAGCAGTTTAGAGAATTCACCCCTCCACTTT

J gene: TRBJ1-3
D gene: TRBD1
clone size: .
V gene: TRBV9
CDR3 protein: CASSVQGTAKSGNTIYF
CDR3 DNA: TGTGCCAGCAGCGTACAAGGGACAGCTAAGTCTGGAAACACCATATATTTT

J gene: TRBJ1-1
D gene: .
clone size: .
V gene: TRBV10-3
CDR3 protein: CAISPREGNTEAFF
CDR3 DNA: TGTGCCATCAGCCCGAGGGAAGGGAACACTGAAGCTTTCTTT

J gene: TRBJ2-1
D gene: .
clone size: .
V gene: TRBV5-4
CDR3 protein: CASSLVQGGGEQFF
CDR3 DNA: TGTGCCAGCAGCTTAGTCCAGGGAGGGGGGGAGCAGTTCTTC

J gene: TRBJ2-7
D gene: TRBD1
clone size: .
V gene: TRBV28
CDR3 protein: CASRNPGQVYEQYF
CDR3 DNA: TGTGCCAGCAGAAATCCGGGACAGGTCTACGAGCAGTACTTC

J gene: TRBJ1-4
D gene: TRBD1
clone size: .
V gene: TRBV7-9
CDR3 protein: CASSPDRGTNEKLFF
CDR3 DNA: TGTGCCAGCAGCCCAGACAGGGGAACTAATGAAAAACTGTTTTTT

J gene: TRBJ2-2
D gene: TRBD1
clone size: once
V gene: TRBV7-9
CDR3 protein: CASSPRTGWTGELFF
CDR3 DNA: TGTGCCAGCAGTCCTAGGACAGGGTGGACCGGGGAGCTGTTTTTT

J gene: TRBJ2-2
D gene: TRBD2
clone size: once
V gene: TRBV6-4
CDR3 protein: CASSPVFGGSLVGELFF
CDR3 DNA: TGTGCCAGCAGCCCAGTGTTTGGCGGGAGTTTGGTCGGGGAGCTGTTTTTT

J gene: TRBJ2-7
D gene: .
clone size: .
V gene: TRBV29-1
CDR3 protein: CSVEVVGTESYEQYF
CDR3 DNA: TGCAGCGTTGAAGTCGTAGGGACTGAGTCCTACGAGCAGTACTTC

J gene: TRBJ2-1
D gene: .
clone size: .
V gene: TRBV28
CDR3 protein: CASSRDMYNEQFF
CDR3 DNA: TGTGCCAGCAGCAGGGACATGTACAATGAGCAGTTCTTC

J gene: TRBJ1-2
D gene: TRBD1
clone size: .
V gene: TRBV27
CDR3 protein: CASSFGTGEGYTF
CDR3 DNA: TGTGCCAGCAGTTTCGGGACAGGGGAGGGCTACACCTTC

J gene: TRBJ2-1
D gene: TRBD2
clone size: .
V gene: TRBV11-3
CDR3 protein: CASSSPSGTSGRAGDEQFF
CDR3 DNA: TGTGCCAGCAGCTCTCCTAGTGGGACTAGCGGGAGGGCCGGTGATGAGCAGTTCTTC

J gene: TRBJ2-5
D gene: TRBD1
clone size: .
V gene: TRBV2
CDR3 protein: CASRAGGLAVFVQETQYF
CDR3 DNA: TGTGCCAGCAGGGCAGGGGGCTTGGCTGTCTTCGTTCAAGAGACCCAGTACTTC

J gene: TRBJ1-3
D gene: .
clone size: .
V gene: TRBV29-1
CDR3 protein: CSGETGNTIYF
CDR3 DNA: TGCAGCGGGGAGACTGGAAACACCATATATTTT

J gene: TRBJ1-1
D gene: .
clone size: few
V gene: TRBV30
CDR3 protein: CAWALNTEAFF
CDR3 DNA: TGTGCCTGGGCTTTGAACACTGAAGCTTTCTTT

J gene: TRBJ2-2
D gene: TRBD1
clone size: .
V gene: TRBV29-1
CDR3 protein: CSASAGTGGTGELFF
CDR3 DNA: TGCAGCGCCTCGGCCGGGACAGGGGGCACCGGGGAGCTGTTTTTT

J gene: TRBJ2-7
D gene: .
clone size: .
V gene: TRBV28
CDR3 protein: CASSRTDRLGEQYF
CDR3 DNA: TGTGCCAGCAGTCGCACGGACAGATTGGGCGAGCAGTACTTC

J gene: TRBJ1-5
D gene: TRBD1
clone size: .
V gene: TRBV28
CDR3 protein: CASSLFHRGRVNQPQHF
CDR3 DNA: TGTGCCAGCAGTTTATTTCACAGGGGGCGCGTCAATCAGCCCCAGCATTTT

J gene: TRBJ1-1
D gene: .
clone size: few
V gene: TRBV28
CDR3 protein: CASTTRRGDTEAFF
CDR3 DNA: TGTGCCAGCACTACTCGGCGAGGAGACACTGAAGCTTTCTTT

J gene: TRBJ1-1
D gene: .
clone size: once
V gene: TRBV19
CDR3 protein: CASSSWRVTEAFF
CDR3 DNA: TGTGCCAGTAGTTCTTGGAGGGTTACTGAAGCTTTCTTT

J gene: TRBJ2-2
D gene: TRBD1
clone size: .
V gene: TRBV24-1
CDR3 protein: CATSEPTGGGTGELFF
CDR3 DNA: TGTGCCACCAGTGAGCCGACAGGGGGGGGTACCGGGGAGCTGTTTTTT

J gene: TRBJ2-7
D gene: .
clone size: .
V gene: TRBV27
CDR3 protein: CASSLHQGYEQYF
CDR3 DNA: TGTGCCAGCAGTTTACATCAGGGGTACGAGCAGTACTTC